This T cell receptor (beta chain) was observed in a study of cytomegalovirus exposure and HLA in healthy donors. Vbeta (60) and Jbeta (13) primers were used in the PCR. Data came from immunoSEQ multiplex PCR; TCRdb stores just in-frame clones and leaves some out. The repertoire holds about 160,000 clones, with about 80% as singletons. This clone was picked up a small number of times. No antigen is known for it. Study-wide results and limits: A missense DCLRE1C variant was associated with V- and J-gene trimming of TCR beta chains in a later analysis, and an independent cohort replicated the association. Common viral pathogens (according to a later analysis) appeared linked to several of the most significant clusters.

The sequenced sample consisted of PBMCs. The sequence derives from a female donor in good health and CMV-seronegative.

DNA for the CDR3: TGTGCCAGCAGCCCAGGGAACTATGGCTACACCTTC. It codes for CASSPGNYGYTF. The genes are TRBV5-6 and TRBJ1-2, with D perhaps matching TRBD1 (5 bases). Germline CDR1 reads SGHDT; CDR2 reads YYEEEE. The germline V and J ends were trimmed by 4 bases and 2 bases, with 6 bases remaining between them. CDR3 length: 12 residues.